These 21 T cell receptor beta chains originate from one sample sequenced in a study of human T cells and chemical hapten exposure. Time point noted: patch test 3, about 24 weeks after DPC sensitization. Treatment specified: therapeutic diphenylcyclopropenone sensitization with weekly scalp DPC. TCRdb processed the RACE reads anew with MiXCR; each CDR3 protein has one entry. Counted here are tens of thousands of distinct CDR3 sequences, around 12% occurring once; the ten biggest clones make up about 2.4%. Material: whole blood, obtained in connection with sensitization to the hapten diphenylcyclopropenone (DPC). The origin of the receptors is a young man with alopecia areata. Some clones in this sample may be carry-over from other donors' samples.

This clonotype showed up many times. J is TRBJ2-1 and V is TRBV19; D is possibly TRBD2 (6 bases). The V and J ends lost 4 bases and 2 bases respectively, with 9 bases between them. The CDR3 covers 14 residues. CDR1 is LNHDA and CDR2 is SQIVND in the germline V gene (reference sequence). The CDR3 is CASSSGITYNEQFF. As DNA, the CDR3 is TGTGCCAGTAGTAGCGGGATCACCTACAATGAGCAGTTCTTC.

In its sample, this clonotype was seen many times. V and J are TRBV24-1 and TRBJ2-7, with D possibly being TRBD1 (6 bases). The V and J ends lost 5 bases and 5 bases respectively, with 21 bases between them. From germline, CDR1 is KGHDR and CDR2 SFDVKD. The CDR3 spans 16 residues. The CDR3 sequence: CATSASHGQGSNEQYF. Here the CDR3 DNA reads TGTGCCACCAGTGCCTCTCACGGCCAGGGGAGTAACGAGCAGTACTTC.

This clonotype was recorded a few times. The CDR3 is CASSSVIWGAKDTQYF. As DNA, the CDR3 is TGTGCCAGCAGTTCTGTCATATGGGGGGCGAAAGATACGCAGTATTTT. The rearrangement links TRBV12-3 or TRBV12-4 to TRBJ2-3, with D tentatively TRBD1 or TRBD2 (6 bases each). Trimming left V 4 bases short and J 5 bases short, with 19 bases between. The CDR3 contains 16 residues.

This clonotype appeared a few times. This chain uses TRBV7-9 with TRBJ1-1; D is undetermined. This CDR3 contains 13 residues. The V and J ends lost 5 bases and 4 bases respectively, with 11 bases between them. CDR1 and CDR2 from the germline V gene are SEHNR and FQNEAQ (reference sequence). The CDR3 reads CASSPQSSTEAFF. The CDR3 nucleotides read TGTGCCAGCAGCCCACAGTCCAGCACTGAAGCTTTCTTT.

The chain joins TRBV27 to TRBJ1-5; maybe TRBD1 (6 bases). The V end was cut by 4 bases, the J end by 3 bases, with 10 bases between. The CDR3 is 14 amino acids. Germline CDR1 is MNHEY and CDR2 is SMNVEV (reference sequence). The CDR3 DNA sequence: TGTGCCAGCAGTTCCCAGGGGCCCAATCAGCCCCAGCATTTT. Translated, it gives CASSSQGPNQPQHF.

This clonotype was found many times. CDR3 amino acids: CASTSRTVLNTEAFF. CDR3 DNA: TGTGCCAGCACCTCCAGGACAGTCCTTAACACTGAAGCTTTCTTT. The rearrangement joins TRBV12-3 or TRBV12-4 to TRBJ1-1; D possibly corresponds to TRBD1 (6 bases). CDR3 size: 15 residues. The germline V and J ends were trimmed by 7 bases and 2 bases, with 17 bases remaining between them.

This rearrangement joins TRBV18 to TRBJ2-7; 7 nucleotides agree with TRBD2. CDR1 is KGHSH and CDR2 is LQKENI in the germline V gene. Trimming cost V 0 bases and J 5 bases; bases outside gene matches: 1. The CDR3 covers 13 residues. CDR3 amino acids: CASSPPAGDEQYF. Written as DNA, the CDR3 is TGTGCCAGCTCACCACCGGCGGGGGACGAGCAGTACTTC.

This clonotype was detected many times. CDR3 in amino acids: CASSPRSPALSSYNEQFF. The CDR3 nucleotides read TGTGCCAGCTCACCTCGGTCCCCAGCGCTTAGCTCCTACAATGAGCAGTTCTTC. The chain employs TRBV18 and TRBJ2-1; D is unresolved. Germline V CDR1 and CDR2: KGHSH, LQKENI. The V gene lost 3 bases and the J gene lost 0 bases, with 18 bases spanning the gap. The CDR3 has 18 residues.

This clonotype appeared a few times. This chain connects TRBV5-1 to TRBJ1-2; no clear D gene. V was trimmed by 2 bases and J by 4 bases, leaving 15 bases between them. The CDR3 sequence is 15 residues long. Per germline, CDR1 SGHRS and CDR2 YFSETQ. The CDR3 bases are TGCGCCAGCAGCTTCAGGACGGCTCCTGCCTATGGCTACACCTTC. It specifies CASSFRTAPAYGYTF.

V and J are TRBV28 and TRBJ2-3, with D maybe TRBD1 (6 bases). Trimming shortened V by 6 bases and J by 0 bases, and 10 bases separated the two germline ends. The CDR3 is 14 amino acids. Germline CDR1 is MDHEN and CDR2 is SYDVKM. The chain's CDR3 is CASSAGASTDTQYF. For the CDR3, the DNA is TGTGCCAGCAGCGCAGGGGCTAGCACAGATACGCAGTATTTT.

In this sample, this clonotype turned up a few times. DNA of the CDR3: TGCAGTGCTAGAGATCGGGGCTCCTATAATTCACCCCTCCACTTT. Amino acids: CSARDRGSYNSPLHF. V gene TRBV20-1 combines with J gene TRBJ1-6; D is ambiguous. The V end was cut by 0 bases, the J end by 0 bases, with 6 bases between. This CDR3 is built from 15 residues. The germline CDR1 and CDR2 sequences are DFQATT and SNEGSKA (reference sequence).

V gene TRBV20-1 combines with J gene TRBJ2-1, with D perhaps given as TRBD1 or TRBD2 (5 bases each). CDR1 and CDR2 from the germline V gene are DFQATT and SNEGSKA (reference sequence). The CDR3 consists of 12 residues. Trimming shortened V by 5 bases and J by 4 bases, and 9 bases separated the two germline ends. The CDR3 region has the DNA TGCAGTGCTGGGGGAATATACAATGAGCAGTTCTTC. This sequence encodes CSAGGIYNEQFF.

The rearrangement links TRBV20-1 to TRBJ1-2; the D gene is possibly TRBD1 (5 bases). From germline, CDR1 is DFQATT and CDR2 SNEGSKA (reference sequence). The CDR3 contains 15 residues. The V and J ends lost 0 bases and 5 bases respectively, with 16 bases between them. Here the CDR3 reads CSARDPATVKYGYTF. CDR3 in DNA: TGCAGTGCTAGAGATCCAGCGACAGTAAAGTATGGCTACACCTTC.

The chain employs TRBV20-1 and TRBJ2-5; TRBD2 aligns across 8 bases. CDR1 and CDR2 (germline): DFQATT, SNEGSKA (reference sequence). Trimming at V came to 2 bases and at J to 3 bases, leaving 2 bases not matched to a gene. The CDR3 covers 13 residues. The CDR3 protein is CSARKLAEETQYF. In DNA form, the CDR3 reads TGCAGTGCTAGAAAACTAGCGGAAGAGACCCAGTACTTC.

The rearrangement joins TRBV6-4 to TRBJ2-1, with D unclear. CDR1 is MRHNA and CDR2 is SNTAGT in the germline V gene. Trimming shortened V by 2 bases and J by 7 bases, and 9 bases separated the two germline ends. The CDR3 spans 13 residues. In nucleotides, the CDR3 is TGTGCCAGCAGTGACGATTCGCCTAATGAGCAGTTCTTC. Translating it yields CASSDDSPNEQFF.

Many counts were recorded for this clonotype. The rearrangement links TRBV24-1 to TRBJ2-3, with D perhaps assigned TRBD1 or TRBD2 (6 bases each). V gave up 9 bases and J gave up 3 bases, with 18 bases separating them. Germline V gene sequence: CDR1 KGHDR, CDR2 SFDVKD. The CDR3 loop spans 15 amino acids. CDR3 residues: CATSDGGRGTDTQYF. In DNA, the CDR3 is TGTGCCACCTCCGATGGGGGGCGCGGGACAGATACGCAGTATTTT.

This clonotype was detected many times. The V and J genes are TRBV7-2 and TRBJ1-3; D call uncertain. The CDR3 covers 16 residues. V shed 5 bases and J shed 2 bases, with 16 bases lying between them. The germline V gene encodes CDR1 SGHTA and CDR2 FQGNSA. The CDR3 protein is CASSASMGGTGNTIYF. CDR3 DNA sequence: TGTGCCAGCAGCGCTAGTATGGGCGGAACTGGAAACACCATATATTTT.

This clonotype was picked up many times. This chain's CDR3 is CASSTDVMNTEAFF. CDR3 sequence (DNA): TGTGCCAGCAGTACTGACGTCATGAACACTGAAGCTTTCTTT. The genes are TRBV6-2 or TRBV6-3 and TRBJ1-1; D ambiguous. Germline loops: CDR1 MNHEY, CDR2 SVGEGT. The CDR3 has 14 residues. Trimming took off 5 bases at V and 0 bases at J, with 10 bases between the two ends.

CDR3 amino acids: CSVGTVNTEAFF. For the CDR3, the DNA is TGCAGCGTAGGGACGGTGAACACTGAAGCTTTCTTT. V is TRBV29-1 and J is TRBJ1-1, with D possibly matching TRBD1 (5 bases). This CDR3 is built from 12 residues. Germline CDR1 reads SQVTM; CDR2 reads ANQGSEA. Trimming took off 6 bases at V and 0 bases at J, with 8 bases between the two ends.

This clonotype was recorded at least ten times. The chain recombines TRBV4-1 with TRBJ1-5; D ambiguous. This CDR3 is built from 15 residues. Between the trimmed V and J ends, which lost 3 bases and 0 bases, there was a span of 9 bases. CDR1 is MGHRA, CDR2 YSYEKL, per germline. CDR3 protein: CASSQQYYSNQPQHF. The CDR3 nucleotides are TGCGCCAGCAGCCAGCAATATTATAGCAATCAGCCCCAGCATTTT.

This clonotype was seen at least ten times. The rearrangement joins TRBV6-6 to TRBJ1-4; possibly TRBD1 for D (5 bases). The germline V gene has CDR1 MNHNY and CDR2 SVGAGI (reference sequence). The V gene lost 7 bases and the J gene lost 6 bases, with 18 bases spanning the gap. CDR3 length equals 15 residues. In DNA, the CDR3 is TGTGCCAGCACCCACCCCGGGACTCCACATGAAAAACTGTTTTTT. Amino acid sequence: CASTHPGTPHEKLFF.